The 7 T cell receptor beta chains listed next were all sequenced from one sample in a study of beta chain features in type 1 diabetes. These receptors have no known antigen. TCRB transcripts that were expressed got sequenced, as all of the isolated RNA had been reverse transcribed. Here immunoSEQ multiplex PCR was the method, and the copy in TCRdb shows in-frame clones only, minus some. The sample lists around 250,000 clones, roughly 21% occurring once. Study-wide points: TCRB CDR3 length was moderately but significantly reduced in all four CD4+ subsets of Type 1 diabetes patients.

The sequencing sample was made of naive CD4+ T cells from blood. The receptor set was obtained from a woman between 40 and 50 years old with type 1 diabetes.

CDR3 bases: TGTGCCAGCAGTAACAGGGTTGATCGGAACACTGAAGCTTTCTTT. Its translation: CASSNRVDRNTEAFF. The chain is built from TRBV21-1 and TRBJ1-1; TRBD1 was called by the table and not checked on the DNA. TRBV21-1 counts as a pseudogene. The CDR3 extends over 15 amino acids.

The rearrangement uses TRBV2 and TRBJ1-5; D perhaps matches TRBD1 (6 bases). V shed 2 bases and J shed 9 bases, with 17 bases lying between them. This CDR3 comprises 15 residues. Germline V gene data show CDR1 as SNHLY and CDR2 as FYNNEI. The CDR3 spells CASSEREGRGGPQHF. The CDR3 DNA is TGTGCCAGCAGTGAAAGGGAGGGCAGGGGAGGGCCCCAGCATTTT.

In its sample, this clone was seen a few times. This chain uses TRBV30 with TRBJ2-7, with 7 nucleotides matching TRBD1. This CDR3 region has 13 residues. J lost 4 bases, V lost 0 bases, and 3 bases had no gene match. Per the germline V gene, CDR1 is GTSNPN and CDR2 is SVGIG (reference sequence). The CDR3 bases are TGTGCCTGGAGTGTCCTACAGGGGTACGAGCAGTACTTC. Its protein is CAWSVLQGYEQYF.

This clone has only a few counts. J is TRBJ2-5 and V is TRBV7-2; weak D call: TRBD1 (6 bases). The CDR3 is 17 amino acids. Germline V gene sequence: CDR1 SGHTA, CDR2 FQGNSA. The V end lost 0 bases, the J end lost 8 bases, and 22 bases lay between the germline ends. The CDR3 region is CASSLASGGQYVGTQYF. DNA of the CDR3: TGTGCCAGCAGCTTAGCGTCAGGCGGACAGTATGTGGGAACCCAGTACTTC. The full variable domain, in which reference TRBV7-2 and TRBJ2-5 provide the parts outside the CDR3, is GAGVSQSPSNKVTEKGKDVELRCDPISGHTALYWYRQSLGQGLEFLIYFQGNSAPDKSGLPSDRFSAERTGGSVSTLTIQRTQQEDSAVYLCASSLASGGQYVGTQYFGPGTRLLVL.

This clone appeared a few times. J is TRBJ2-1 and V is TRBV15, with D uncertain. The ends were cut back, 1 base at V and 0 bases at J, with 7 bases in the middle. Germline CDR1 is LNHNV and CDR2 is YYDKDF (reference sequence). This CDR3 is built from 15 residues. CDR3 amino acids: CATSRGAGSYNEQFF. The DNA of the CDR3 is TGTGCCACCAGCAGAGGGGCCGGCTCCTACAATGAGCAGTTCTTC.

This chain uses TRBV7-2 with TRBJ2-7, with 10 bases matching TRBD2. The ends lost 4 bases at V and 3 bases at J; junction bases unmatched: 0. The CDR3 covers 13 residues. Germline V lookup: CDR1 SGHTA, CDR2 FQGNSA. CDR3 residues: CASSSSGGYEQYF. The CDR3 DNA is TGTGCCAGCAGCTCTAGCGGGGGCTACGAGCAGTACTTC.

This chain uses TRBV5-4 with TRBJ2-1, with D possibly TRBD1 on 6 matching bases. V gave up 0 bases and J gave up 7 bases, with 23 bases separating them. CDR3 length: 18 residues. The V gene's germline CDR1 is SGHNT and CDR2 YYREEE (reference sequence). The CDR3 sequence is CASSLGGNRVKSSNEQFF. As DNA, the CDR3 is TGTGCCAGCAGCTTGGGGGGAAACAGGGTGAAATCGTCAAATGAGCAGTTCTTC.